This TCR beta chain was identified in a study of response to subunit inactivated influenza vaccine. TCRdb redid the calling of the RT-PCR reads with MiXCR, one entry per CDR3 protein. Of about 620,000 distinct CDR3 sequences in the sample, approximately 12% were seen once. The CDR3 spans 14 residues. V dropped 6 bases and J dropped 0; count of bases not matched to a gene: 5. The germline CDR1 and CDR2 sequences are DFQATT and SNEGSKA (reference sequence). Only a few counts were recorded for this clonotype. The source was PBMCs from blood, collected on the day of vaccination. The chain joins TRBV20-1 to TRBJ2-3, with TRBD2 identical over 8 bases. The sequence came from a middle-aged man who received an inactivated influenza vaccine. CDR3 sequence: CSALLAASTDTQYF. DNA of the CDR3: TGCAGTGCCTTACTAGCGGCTAGCACAGATACGCAGTATTTT.